What follows are 12 T cell receptor beta chains derived from one specimen sequenced in a study of vaccination and CD4 T cells after COVID-19. No antigens are known for them. With the Oncomine TCR Beta short-read assay, DNA from cultured CD4+ T cells was sequenced. TCRdb re-analysed the PCR reads in MiXCR, keeping a single row per CDR3 protein. The table records 15,000 to 20,000 distinct CDR3 sequences, 48% of them present only once. Treatment in this sample: roughly ten-day PBMC culture with coronavirus spike peptide pools or control peptides (ViraFEST assay). Here the sequenced sample was CD4+ T cells from blood, cultured in vitro, taken before SARS-CoV-2 vaccination. These receptors were obtained from a human donor who had recovered from COVID-19.

The chain uses TRBV29-1 and TRBJ2-5; 9 nucleotides match TRBD1. The germline V gene encodes CDR1 SQVTM and CDR2 ANQGSEA. The CDR3 sequence is 13 residues long. V shed 7 bases, J shed 5 bases, and the junction held 8 bases outside the gene matches. The CDR3 reads CSGRDRVQETQYF. CDR3 coding DNA: TGCAGCGGCCGGGACAGGGTCCAGGAGACCCAGTACTTC.

This chain connects TRBV27 to TRBJ2-2; perhaps TRBD2 as D (5 bases). The CDR3 spans 14 residues. The germline V gene has CDR1 MNHEY and CDR2 SMNVEV (reference sequence). Trimming cost V 6 bases and J 3 bases, with 11 bases left between them. Here the CDR3 reads CASRVDYHTGELFF. The CDR3 DNA is TGTGCCAGCAGAGTCGACTACCACACCGGGGAGCTGTTTTTT.

The CDR3 spells CSAGRQATNEKLFF. CDR3 sequence (DNA): TGCAGTGCGGGGAGACAGGCAACTAATGAAAAACTGTTTTTT. The gene calls are TRBV20-1 and TRBJ1-4; D is perhaps TRBD1 (6 bases). The CDR3 covers 14 residues. V was shortened by 6 bases and J by 0 bases, with 11 bases between the two germline ends. Germline V gene data show CDR1 as DFQATT and CDR2 as SNEGSKA (reference sequence).

The chain carries TRBV7-2 and TRBJ1-1, with TRBD1 identical over 7 bases. This CDR3 contains 16 residues. Germline V gene data show CDR1 as SGHTA and CDR2 as FQGNSA. The junction had 9 bases not matched to a gene; V was cut back by 1 base and J by 4 bases. The CDR3: CASSLVGGGLGTEAFF. The CDR3 nucleotides read TGTGCCAGCAGCTTAGTAGGGGGCGGCCTGGGCACTGAAGCTTTCTTT.

The chain is built from TRBV24-1 and TRBJ2-1; D may be TRBD1 (5 bases). There are 15 residues in the CDR3. Germline loops: CDR1 KGHDR, CDR2 SFDVKD. Trimming removed 4 bases from V and 6 bases from J, with 15 bases in between. The CDR3 DNA reads as TGTGCCACCAGTGACCTGGGAACAGGCGGCAATGAGCAGTTCTTC. Amino acids: CATSDLGTGGNEQFF.

This chain uses TRBV15 with TRBJ2-3; tentative D call: TRBD1 (10 bases). Trimming stripped 0 bases from V and 7 bases from J, with 35 bases between. The CDR3 runs to 22 residues. Germline CDR1 LNHNV, CDR2 YYDKDF (reference sequence). The CDR3 DNA sequence: TGTGCCACCAGCAGAGATCCAGCCGTCGGGACAGGGGTGGCGGGAGGGCGGTATACGCAGTATTTT. It specifies CATSRDPAVGTGVAGGRYTQYF.

The chain combines TRBV7-9 with TRBJ2-1; 7 bases map to TRBD1. Unmatched junction bases numbered 13, after V lost 5 bases and J lost 15 bases. The V gene's germline CDR1 is SEHNR and CDR2 FQNEAQ (reference sequence). The CDR3 contains 13 residues. CDR3 residues: CASSRVGGQDRFF. CDR3 bases: TGTGCCAGCAGCCGGGTAGGGGGCCAGGATCGGTTCTTC.

The V gene is TRBV2, the J gene TRBJ2-3; TRBD2 agrees at 9 bases. The germline V gene encodes CDR1 SNHLY and CDR2 FYNNEI. V was pared by 11 bases and J by 0 bases, with 9 bases of the junction left unmatched. CDR3 length: 15 amino acids. The chain's CDR3 is CAGGAGGPSTDTQYF. CDR3 coding DNA: TGTGCCGGGGGAGCGGGAGGCCCTAGCACAGATACGCAGTATTTT.

The chain uses TRBV11-3 and TRBJ2-7; D perhaps matches TRBD1 (6 bases). Trimming cost V 4 bases and J 3 bases, with 16 bases left between them. CDR1 is SGHNT, CDR2 YENEEA, per germline. The CDR3 has 15 residues. The CDR3 sequence: CASSSSAGRGYEQYF. The CDR3 nucleotides are TGTGCCAGCAGCTCCAGCGCCGGCAGGGGCTACGAGCAGTACTTC.

This clonotype was picked up a small number of times. The rearrangement joins TRBV20-1 to TRBJ1-5, with no clear D. The ends were cut back, 4 bases at V and 2 bases at J, with 12 bases in the middle. CDR1 and CDR2 from the germline V gene are DFQATT and SNEGSKA (reference sequence). This CDR3 is built from 14 residues. The CDR3 nucleotides read TGCAGTGCTATAGTCTGGGGTGGCAATCAGCCCCAGCATTTT. Protein: CSAIVWGGNQPQHF.

The chain joins TRBV7-9 to TRBJ2-5; a possible D gene is TRBD2 (6 bases). Trimming removed 2 bases at V and 4 bases at J, with 8 bases between. The CDR3 sequence is 13 residues long. The germline V gene has CDR1 SEHNR and CDR2 FQNEAQ (reference sequence). This CDR3 is CASSLYGRETQYF. As DNA, the CDR3 is TGTGCCAGCAGCTTATACGGGAGAGAGACCCAGTACTTC.

CDR3 in DNA: TGTGCCAGCAGCTTAGCGGAAGCGGGAGGTTTCGGCATTCAGTACTTC. This sequence encodes CASSLAEAGGFGIQYF. The V and J genes are TRBV7-2 and TRBJ2-4; 9 bases agree with TRBD2. Trimming cost V 0 bases and J 9 bases; bases outside gene matches: 9. CDR3 size: 16 residues. CDR1 SGHTA and CDR2 FQGNSA come from the germline V gene. The complete variable domain, with remaining parts taken from reference TRBV7-2 and TRBJ2-4, reads GAGVSQSPSNKVTEKGKDVELRCDPISGHTALYWYRQSLGQGLEFLIYFQGNSAPDKSGLPSDRFSAERTGGSVSTLTIQRTQQEDSAVYLCASSLAEAGGFGIQYFGAGTRLSVL.